This T cell receptor (gamma chain) was recovered during a study of Vδ1+ human thymocytes. Trimming at V came to 0 bases and at J to 8 bases, leaving 10 bases not matched to a gene. CDR1 is GITISATS and CDR2 is ISYDGTV in the germline V gene (reference sequence). The CDR3 covers 14 residues. The study, taken as a whole, reports: Thymic TRG and TRD repertoires appeared highly polyclonal, with Gaussian CDR3 length distributions. TRD repertoires were essentially private, unlike widely shared TRG clonotypes. Despite high sort purity, about 20% of thymic T cell receptor delta sequences were Vdelta2. Bulk data may be misread because of unexpected Vdelta2 sequences.

Details on this clone: The antigen is not known.

Sequences come from RNA converted to cDNA by reverse transcription. The CDR3 regions were amplified by multiplex PCR from V-gene primers to a constant-region primer. TCRdb re-called clones from the multiplex PCR reads using CATT. This table has more than 35,000 gamma-chain clones, 20% appearing once. Thymocytes were sorted as CD3+ TCRVdelta1+ TCRVdelta2- after alphabeta T cell depletion. The chain combines TRGV9 with TRGJ1 or TRGJ2. This receptor was obtained from a girl less than two years old who had congenital heart surgery. The specimen was Vdelta1+ gamma-delta thymocytes from the thymus. Stated subset: FACS-sorted CD3+ TCRalphabeta- TCRVdelta1+ TCRVdelta2- thymocytes. CDR3 amino acids: CALWEVPPGDKKLF. CDR3 DNA sequence: TGTGCCTTGTGGGAGGTGCCCCCTGGTGATAAGAAACTCTTT.